A single sample is the source of the 13 T cell receptor beta chains below, sequenced in a study of CD8 T cells in ankylosing spondylitis. General study results and limits: For ankylosing spondylitis blood, a TCR beta motif of eight or nine highly homologous variants appeared characteristic.

Their recognized antigens are unknown. TCRdb fed the 5' RACE reads into MiXCR, producing one record per CDR3 protein. This table holds about 840,000 distinct CDR3 sequences, about 11% found once. Sequencing was carried out using blood, either unsorted or a sorted T cell fraction (not recorded which). All receptors come from a male donor with ankylosing spondylitis.

This rearrangement joins TRBV27 to TRBJ1-2; D may be TRBD1 (5 bases). There are 14 residues in the CDR3. V was pared by 6 bases and J by 5 bases, with 16 bases between. Germline values: CDR1 MNHEY, CDR2 SMNVEV (reference sequence). In DNA form, the CDR3 reads TGTGCCAGCAGACTGACAGCGGGGGGTTATGGCTACACCTTC. This gives the protein CASRLTAGGYGYTF.

The table lists this clonotype with a few counts. The chain has TRBV12-3 or TRBV12-4 and TRBJ1-2; no reliable D call. The CDR3 totals 12 residues. V lost 2 bases, J lost 5 bases, and 6 bases lay in between. In DNA form, the CDR3 reads TGTGCCAGCAGTTTATTGTTTTATGGCTACACCTTC. Its translation: CASSLLFYGYTF.

This sequence joins TRBV20-1 and TRBJ2-1; D gene uncertain. Germline V gene data show CDR1 as DFQATT and CDR2 as SNEGSKA (reference sequence). Between the trimmed V and J ends, which lost 3 bases and 10 bases, there was a span of 13 bases. This CDR3 has 12 amino acids. The CDR3, as DNA: TGCAGTGCTAGGATTCAATTATTGGAGCAGTTCTTC. Protein: CSARIQLLEQFF.

The V and J genes are TRBV15 and TRBJ2-3, with no clear D. Germline CDR1 is LNHNV and CDR2 is YYDKDF (reference sequence). The CDR3 is made up of 14 amino acids. Trimming took off 0 bases at V and 4 bases at J, with 8 bases between the two ends. Here the CDR3 reads CATSRDRMSDTQYF. The CDR3 nucleotides are TGTGCCACCAGCAGAGACAGGATGTCAGATACGCAGTATTTT.

This clonotype was counted ten times or more. V is TRBV20-1 and J is TRBJ2-7; no clear D. This CDR3 region has 14 residues. Between the trimmed V and J ends, which lost 2 bases and 1 base, there was a span of 12 bases. Germline lookup yields CDR1 DFQATT and CDR2 SNEGSKA (reference sequence). In DNA form, the CDR3 reads TGCAGTGCTAGACCCCCGGCCAGTTCCTACGAGCAGTACTTC. Translated: CSARPPASSYEQYF.

This clonotype was seen a handful of times. This rearrangement joins TRBV7-2 to TRBJ2-5, with TRBD2 identical over 12 bases. The germline V gene has CDR1 SGHTA and CDR2 FQGNSA. CDR3 length: 16 residues. The V and J ends lost 5 bases and 0 bases, in that order; junction bases with no gene match: 4. CDR3 protein: CASSPWTSGNQETQYF. The DNA of the CDR3 is TGTGCCAGCAGCCCCTGGACTAGCGGGAACCAAGAGACCCAGTACTTC.

This clonotype was observed at least ten times. The chain combines TRBV20-1 with TRBJ2-7; D is uncertain. V was pared by 2 bases and J by 0 bases, with 8 bases between. The CDR3 has 13 amino acids. Germline CDR1 and CDR2: DFQATT and SNEGSKA (reference sequence). This CDR3 is CSARKRISYEQYF. DNA for the CDR3: TGCAGTGCTAGAAAGAGGATCTCCTACGAGCAGTACTTC.

This clonotype has more than one count but fewer than ten. V gene TRBV29-1 combines with J gene TRBJ2-3; no clear D. Germline loops: CDR1 SQVTM, CDR2 ANQGSEA. V gave up 4 bases and J gave up 4 bases, with 18 bases separating them. This CDR3 is built from 15 residues. CDR3 sequence (DNA): TGCAGCGTTGGATTGGTATCAAGTGCCGCAGATACGCAGTATTTT. It translates to CSVGLVSSAADTQYF.

The chain uses TRBV4-2 and TRBJ1-4; D call uncertain. The CDR3 extends over 15 amino acids. Between the trimmed V and J ends, which lost 1 base and 2 bases, there was a span of 8 bases. The germline gives CDR1 LGHNA, CDR2 YNFKEQ. CDR3 residues: CASSQGVVTNEKLFF. CDR3 DNA: TGTGCCAGCAGCCAAGGAGTCGTTACTAATGAAAAACTGTTTTTT.

The chain combines TRBV6-5 with TRBJ1-6; perhaps TRBD1 as D (5 bases). V was cut by 2 bases and J by 7 bases, with 9 bases left in between. This CDR3 comprises 14 residues. Per the germline V gene, CDR1 is MNHEY and CDR2 is SVGAGI. The CDR3 sequence is CASSYGGNNSPLHF. The CDR3 coding sequence is TGTGCCAGCAGTTACGGGGGTAACAATTCACCCCTCCACTTT.

This clonotype has at least ten counts. V and J are TRBV5-1 and TRBJ2-2; 7 bases align to TRBD2. Trimming at V came to 4 bases and at J to 0 bases, leaving 3 bases not matched to a gene. CDR1 is SGHRS, CDR2 YFSETQ, per germline. This CDR3 spans 15 amino acids. CDR3 nucleotide sequence: TGCGCCAGCAGCCCACGGGGGGCGAACACCGGGGAGCTGTTTTTT. Protein: CASSPRGANTGELFF.

The chain employs TRBV24-1 and TRBJ1-4; 9 positions match TRBD1. J lost 7 bases, V lost 4 bases, and 6 bases had no gene match. Germline values: CDR1 KGHDR, CDR2 SFDVKD. The CDR3 totals 15 residues. The CDR3 sequence: CATSEGTGIREKLFF. DNA of the CDR3: TGTGCCACCAGTGAAGGGACAGGGATACGTGAAAAACTGTTTTTT.

This clonotype came up many times. The V and J genes are TRBV20-1 and TRBJ2-1, with a weak D call TRBD2 (7 bases). Germline V gene data show CDR1 as DFQATT and CDR2 as SNEGSKA (reference sequence). Trimming left V 3 bases short and J 5 bases short, with 17 bases between. The CDR3 runs to 15 residues. The CDR3 DNA follows: TGCAGTGCTAGGAGTGGGGGGGGCTGGGACAATGAGCAGTTCTTC. Translation: CSARSGGGWDNEQFF.